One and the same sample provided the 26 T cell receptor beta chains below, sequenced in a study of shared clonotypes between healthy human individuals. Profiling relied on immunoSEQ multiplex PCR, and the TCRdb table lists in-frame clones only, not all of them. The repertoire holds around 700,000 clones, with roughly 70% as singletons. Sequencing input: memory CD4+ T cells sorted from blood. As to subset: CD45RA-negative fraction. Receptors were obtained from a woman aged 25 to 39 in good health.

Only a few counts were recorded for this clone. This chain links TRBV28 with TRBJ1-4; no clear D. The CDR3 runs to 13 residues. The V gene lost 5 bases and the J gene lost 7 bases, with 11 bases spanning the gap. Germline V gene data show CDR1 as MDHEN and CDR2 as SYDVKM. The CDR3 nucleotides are TGTGCCAGCAGTCCACAGATCGGTGAAAAACTGTTTTTT. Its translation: CASSPQIGEKLFF. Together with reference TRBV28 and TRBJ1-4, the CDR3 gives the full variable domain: DVKVTQSSRYLVKRTGEKVFLECVQDMDHENMFWYRQDPGLGLRLIYFSYDVKMKEKGDIPEGYSVSREKKERFSLILESASTNQTSMYLCASSPQIGEKLFFGSGTQLSVL.

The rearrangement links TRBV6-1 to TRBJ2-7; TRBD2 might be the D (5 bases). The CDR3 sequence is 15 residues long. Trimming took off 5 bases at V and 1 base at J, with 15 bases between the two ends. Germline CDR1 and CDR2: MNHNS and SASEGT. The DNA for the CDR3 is TGTGCCAGCAGTCTTGGACCAGCGGTATCCTACGAGCAGTACTTC. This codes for CASSLGPAVSYEQYF.

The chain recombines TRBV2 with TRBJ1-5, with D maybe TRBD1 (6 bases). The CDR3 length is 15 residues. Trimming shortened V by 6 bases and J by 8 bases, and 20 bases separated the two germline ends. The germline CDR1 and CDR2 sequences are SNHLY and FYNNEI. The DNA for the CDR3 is TGTGCCAGCAGCGGACAAGGACAGCAAAGGGAGCCCCAGCATTTT. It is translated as CASSGQGQQREPQHF.

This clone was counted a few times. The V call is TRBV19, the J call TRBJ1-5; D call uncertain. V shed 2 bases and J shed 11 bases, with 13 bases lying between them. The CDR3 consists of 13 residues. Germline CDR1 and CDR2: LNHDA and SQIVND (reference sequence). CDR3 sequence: CASSITRFGSQHF. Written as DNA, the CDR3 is TGTGCCAGTAGTATAACACGCTTCGGGTCCCAGCATTTT.

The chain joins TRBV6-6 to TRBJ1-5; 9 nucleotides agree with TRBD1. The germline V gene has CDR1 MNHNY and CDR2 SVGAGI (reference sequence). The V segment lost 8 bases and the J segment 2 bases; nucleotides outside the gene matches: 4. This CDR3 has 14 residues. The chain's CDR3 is CASEDRGGNQPQHF. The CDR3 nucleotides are TGTGCCAGCGAGGACAGGGGCGGCAATCAGCCCCAGCATTTT.

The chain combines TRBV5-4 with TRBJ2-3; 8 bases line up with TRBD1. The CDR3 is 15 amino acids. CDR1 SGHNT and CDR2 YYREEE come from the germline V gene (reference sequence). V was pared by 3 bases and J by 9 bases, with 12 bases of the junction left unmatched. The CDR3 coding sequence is TGTGCCAGCAGCTCCCGGGACAGGCGACAGATAACGCAGTATTTT. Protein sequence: CASSSRDRRQITQYF.

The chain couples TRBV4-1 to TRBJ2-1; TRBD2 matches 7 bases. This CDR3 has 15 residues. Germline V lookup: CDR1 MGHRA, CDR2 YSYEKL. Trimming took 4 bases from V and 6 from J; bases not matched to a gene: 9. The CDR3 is CASSRHYGTTNEQFF. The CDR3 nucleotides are TGCGCCAGCAGCCGTCATTACGGGACTACCAATGAGCAGTTCTTC.

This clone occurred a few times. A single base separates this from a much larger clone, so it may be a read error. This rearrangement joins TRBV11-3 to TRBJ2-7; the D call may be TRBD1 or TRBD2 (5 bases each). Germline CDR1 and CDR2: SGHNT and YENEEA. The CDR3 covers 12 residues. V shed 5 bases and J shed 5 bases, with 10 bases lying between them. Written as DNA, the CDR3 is TGTGCCAGCAGCCCCGGGACCAACGAGCAGTACTTC. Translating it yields CASSPGTNEQYF. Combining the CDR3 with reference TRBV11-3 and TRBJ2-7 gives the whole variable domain EAGVVQSPRYKIIEKKQPVAFWCNPISGHNTLYWYLQNLGQGPELLIRYENEEAVDDSQLPKDRFSAERLKGVDSTLKIQPAELGDSAVYLCASSPGTNEQYFGPGTRLTVT.

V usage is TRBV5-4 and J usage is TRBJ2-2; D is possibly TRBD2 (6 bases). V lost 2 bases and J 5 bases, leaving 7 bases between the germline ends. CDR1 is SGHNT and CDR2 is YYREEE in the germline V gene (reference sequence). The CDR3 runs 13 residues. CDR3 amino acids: CASSFGGTGELFF. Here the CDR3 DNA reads TGTGCCAGCAGCTTTGGGGGGACCGGGGAGCTGTTTTTT.

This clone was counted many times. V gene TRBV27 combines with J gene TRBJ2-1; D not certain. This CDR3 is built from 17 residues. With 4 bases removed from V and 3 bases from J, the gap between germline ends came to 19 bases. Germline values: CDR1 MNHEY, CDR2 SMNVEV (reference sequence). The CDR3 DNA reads TGTGCCAGCAGTTCCAAAGGGCGAGACTGGGACTACAATGAGCAGTTCTTC. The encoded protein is CASSSKGRDWDYNEQFF.

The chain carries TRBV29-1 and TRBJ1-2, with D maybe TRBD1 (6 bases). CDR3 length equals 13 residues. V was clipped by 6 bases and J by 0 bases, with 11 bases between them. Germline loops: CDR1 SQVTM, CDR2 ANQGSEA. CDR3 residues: CSVDRLTNYGYTF. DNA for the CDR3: TGCAGCGTGGACAGACTCACTAACTATGGCTACACCTTC.

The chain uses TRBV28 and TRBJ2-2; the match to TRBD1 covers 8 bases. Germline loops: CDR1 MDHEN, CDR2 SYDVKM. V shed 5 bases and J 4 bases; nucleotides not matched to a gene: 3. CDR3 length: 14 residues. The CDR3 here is CASSTGQGTGELFF. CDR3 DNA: TGTGCCAGCAGTACCGGACAGGGCACCGGGGAGCTGTTTTTT.

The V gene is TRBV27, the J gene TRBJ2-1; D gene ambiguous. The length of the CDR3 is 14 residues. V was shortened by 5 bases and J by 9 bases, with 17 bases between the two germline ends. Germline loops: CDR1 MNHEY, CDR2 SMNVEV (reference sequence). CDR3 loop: CASSPDPHSGEQFF. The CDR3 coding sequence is TGTGCCAGCAGTCCGGATCCCCACAGTGGTGAGCAGTTCTTC.

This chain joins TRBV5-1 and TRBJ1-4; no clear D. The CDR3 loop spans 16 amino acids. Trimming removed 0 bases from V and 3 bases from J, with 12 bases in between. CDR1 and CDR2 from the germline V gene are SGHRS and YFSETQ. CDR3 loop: CASSLESVLSNEKLFF. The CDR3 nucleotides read TGCGCCAGCAGCTTGGAGTCTGTTTTATCTAATGAAAAACTGTTTTTT.

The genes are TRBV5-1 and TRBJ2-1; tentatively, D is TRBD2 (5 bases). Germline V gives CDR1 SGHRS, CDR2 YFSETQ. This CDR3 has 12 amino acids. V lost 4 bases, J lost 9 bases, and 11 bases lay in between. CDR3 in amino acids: CASSPAEAEQFF. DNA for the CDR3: TGCGCCAGCAGCCCGGCGGAGGCTGAGCAGTTCTTC.

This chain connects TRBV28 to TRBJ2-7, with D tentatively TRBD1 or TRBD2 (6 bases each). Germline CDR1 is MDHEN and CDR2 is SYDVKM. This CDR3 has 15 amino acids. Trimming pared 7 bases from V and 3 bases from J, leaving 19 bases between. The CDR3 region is CASKGRGQGDYEQYF. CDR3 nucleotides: TGTGCCAGCAAGGGGCGGGGACAAGGAGACTACGAGCAGTACTTC.

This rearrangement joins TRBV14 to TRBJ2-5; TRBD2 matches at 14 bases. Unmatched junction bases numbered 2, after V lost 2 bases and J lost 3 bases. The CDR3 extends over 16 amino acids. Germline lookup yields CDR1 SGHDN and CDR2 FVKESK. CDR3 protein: CASSQLGLAGEETQYF. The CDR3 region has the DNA TGTGCCAGCAGCCAACTGGGACTAGCGGGAGAAGAGACCCAGTACTTC.

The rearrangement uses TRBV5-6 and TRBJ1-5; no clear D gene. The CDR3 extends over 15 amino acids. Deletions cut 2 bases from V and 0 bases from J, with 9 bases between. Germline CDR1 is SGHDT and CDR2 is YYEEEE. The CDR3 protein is CASSFRTSSNQPQHF. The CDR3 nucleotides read TGTGCCAGCAGCTTCCGGACGAGTAGCAATCAGCCCCAGCATTTT.

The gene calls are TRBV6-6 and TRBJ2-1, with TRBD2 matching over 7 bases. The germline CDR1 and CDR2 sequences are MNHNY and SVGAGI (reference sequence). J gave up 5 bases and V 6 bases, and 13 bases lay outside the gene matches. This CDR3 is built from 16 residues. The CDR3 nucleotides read TGTGCCAGCAGACCCAGTGGCGGGAGAATGAACAATGAGCAGTTCTTC. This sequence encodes CASRPSGGRMNNEQFF.

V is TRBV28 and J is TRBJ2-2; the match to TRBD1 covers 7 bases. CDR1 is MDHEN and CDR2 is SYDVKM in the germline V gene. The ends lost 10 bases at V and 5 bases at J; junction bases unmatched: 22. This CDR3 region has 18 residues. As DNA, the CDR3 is TGTGCCACGAGGGGGCCCCTCGGCGGCAGTGAGGGGACCGGGGAGCTGTTTTTT. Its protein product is CATRGPLGGSEGTGELFF.

Here the CDR3 reads CASSLGQSDYGYTF. In DNA, the CDR3 is TGTGCCAGCAGCTTAGGTCAGTCAGACTATGGCTACACCTTC. V usage is TRBV7-9 and J usage is TRBJ1-2, with D unresolved. This CDR3 region has 14 residues. The V and J ends lost 1 base and 3 bases respectively, with 9 bases between them. Germline V gene lookup returns CDR1 SEHNR and CDR2 FQNEAQ (reference sequence).

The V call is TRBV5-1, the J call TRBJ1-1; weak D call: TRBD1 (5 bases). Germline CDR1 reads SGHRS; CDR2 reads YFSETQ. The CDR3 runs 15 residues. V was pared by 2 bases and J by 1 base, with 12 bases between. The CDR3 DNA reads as TGCGCCAGCAGCTTTGACAGACTTAGGAACACTGAAGCTTTCTTT. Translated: CASSFDRLRNTEAFF. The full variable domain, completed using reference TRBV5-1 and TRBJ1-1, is KAGVTQTPRYLIKTRGQQVTLSCSPISGHRSVSWYQQTPGQGLQFLFEYFSETQRNKGNFPGRFSGRQFSNSRSEMNVSTLELGDSALYLCASSFDRLRNTEAFFGQGTRLTVV.

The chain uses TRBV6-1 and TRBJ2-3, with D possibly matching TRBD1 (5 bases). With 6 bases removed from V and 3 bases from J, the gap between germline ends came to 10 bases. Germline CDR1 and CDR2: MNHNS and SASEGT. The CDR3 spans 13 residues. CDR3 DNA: TGTGCCAGCAGGCGGACACCGACAGATACGCAGTATTTT. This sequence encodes CASRRTPTDTQYF.

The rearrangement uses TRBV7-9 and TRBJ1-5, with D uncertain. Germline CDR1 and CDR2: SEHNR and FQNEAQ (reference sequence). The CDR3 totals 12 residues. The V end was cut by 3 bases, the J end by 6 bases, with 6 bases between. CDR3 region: CASSFGGQPQHF. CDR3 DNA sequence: TGTGCCAGCAGCTTTGGTGGTCAGCCCCAGCATTTT. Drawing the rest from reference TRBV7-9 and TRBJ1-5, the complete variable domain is DTGVSQNPRHKITKRGQNVTFRCDPISEHNRLYWYRQTLGQGPEFLTYFQNEAQLEKSRLLSDRFSAERPKGSFSTLEIQRTEQGDSAMYLCASSFGGQPQHFGDGTRLSIL.

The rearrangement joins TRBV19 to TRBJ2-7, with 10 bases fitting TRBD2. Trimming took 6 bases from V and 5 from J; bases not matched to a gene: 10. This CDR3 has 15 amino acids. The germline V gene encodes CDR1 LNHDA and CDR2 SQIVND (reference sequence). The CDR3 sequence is CASRTIGTSAHEQYF. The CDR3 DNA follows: TGTGCCAGTAGGACCATCGGGACTAGCGCCCACGAGCAGTACTTC.

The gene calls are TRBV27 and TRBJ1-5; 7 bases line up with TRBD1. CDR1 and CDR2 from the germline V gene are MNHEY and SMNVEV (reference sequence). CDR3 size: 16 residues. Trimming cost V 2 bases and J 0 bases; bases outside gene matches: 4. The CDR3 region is CASSLAGGFSNQPQHF. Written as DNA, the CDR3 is TGTGCCAGCAGTTTAGCAGGGGGTTTTAGCAATCAGCCCCAGCATTTT.